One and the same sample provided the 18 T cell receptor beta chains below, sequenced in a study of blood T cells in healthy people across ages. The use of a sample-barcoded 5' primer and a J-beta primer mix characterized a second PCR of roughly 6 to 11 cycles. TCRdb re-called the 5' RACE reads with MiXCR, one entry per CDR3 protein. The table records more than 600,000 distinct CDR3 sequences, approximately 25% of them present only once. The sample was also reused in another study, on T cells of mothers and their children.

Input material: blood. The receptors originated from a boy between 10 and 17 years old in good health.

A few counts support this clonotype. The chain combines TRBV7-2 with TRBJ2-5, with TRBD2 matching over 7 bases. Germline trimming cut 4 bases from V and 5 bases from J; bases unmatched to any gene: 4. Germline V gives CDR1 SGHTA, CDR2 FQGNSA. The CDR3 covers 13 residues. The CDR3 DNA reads TGTGCCAGCAGCTCAGCGGGGTTGGAGACCCAGTACTTC. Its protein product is CASSSAGLETQYF. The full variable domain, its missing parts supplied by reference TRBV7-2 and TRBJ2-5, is GAGVSQSPSNKVTEKGKDVELRCDPISGHTALYWYRQSLGQGLEFLIYFQGNSAPDKSGLPSDRFSAERTGGSVSTLTIQRTQQEDSAVYLCASSSAGLETQYFGPGTRLLVL.

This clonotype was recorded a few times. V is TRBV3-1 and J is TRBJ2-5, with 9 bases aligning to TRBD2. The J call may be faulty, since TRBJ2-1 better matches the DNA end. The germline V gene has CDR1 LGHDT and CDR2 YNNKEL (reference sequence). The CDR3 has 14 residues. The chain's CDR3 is CASSQELAGVEQFF. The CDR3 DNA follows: TGTGCCAGCAGCCAAGAATTAGCGGGGGTTGAGCAGTTCTTC.

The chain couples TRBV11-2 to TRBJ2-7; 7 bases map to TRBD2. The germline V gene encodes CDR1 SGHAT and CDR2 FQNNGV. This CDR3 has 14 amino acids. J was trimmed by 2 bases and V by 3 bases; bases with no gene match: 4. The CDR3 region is CASSFQSGTYEQYF. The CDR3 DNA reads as TGTGCCAGCAGCTTTCAAAGCGGGACCTACGAGCAGTACTTC.

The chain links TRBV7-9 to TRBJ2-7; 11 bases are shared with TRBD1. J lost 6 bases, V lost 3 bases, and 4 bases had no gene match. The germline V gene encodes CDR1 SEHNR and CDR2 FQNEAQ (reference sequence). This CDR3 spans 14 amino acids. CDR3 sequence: CASSFADRGREQYF. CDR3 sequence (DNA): TGTGCCAGCAGCTTCGCGGACAGGGGGCGCGAGCAGTACTTC.

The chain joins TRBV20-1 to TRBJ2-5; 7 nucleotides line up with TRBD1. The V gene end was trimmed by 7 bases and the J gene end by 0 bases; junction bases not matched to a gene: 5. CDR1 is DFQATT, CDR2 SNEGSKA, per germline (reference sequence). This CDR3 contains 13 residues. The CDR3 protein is CSVPGTDQETQYF. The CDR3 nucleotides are TGCAGTGTTCCCGGGACAGACCAAGAGACCCAGTACTTC.

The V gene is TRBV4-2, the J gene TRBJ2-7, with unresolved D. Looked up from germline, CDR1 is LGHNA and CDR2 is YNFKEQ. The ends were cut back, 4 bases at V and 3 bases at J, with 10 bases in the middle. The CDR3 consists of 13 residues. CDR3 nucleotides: TGTGCCAGCAGCCCAGTAGTGAGCTACGAGCAGTACTTC. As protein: CASSPVVSYEQYF.

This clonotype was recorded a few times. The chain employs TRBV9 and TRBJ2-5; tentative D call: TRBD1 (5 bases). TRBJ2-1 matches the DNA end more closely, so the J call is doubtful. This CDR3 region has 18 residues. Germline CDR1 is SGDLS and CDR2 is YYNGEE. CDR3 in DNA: TGTGCCAGCAGCGTAGCTCAATGGACACCGAAGGGGTACAATGAGCAGTTCTTC. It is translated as CASSVAQWTPKGYNEQFF.

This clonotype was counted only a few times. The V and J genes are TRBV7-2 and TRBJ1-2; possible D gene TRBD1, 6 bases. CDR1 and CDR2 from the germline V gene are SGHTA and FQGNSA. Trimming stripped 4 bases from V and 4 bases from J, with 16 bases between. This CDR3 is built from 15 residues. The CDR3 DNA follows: TGTGCCAGCAGCTCTGAGGGGGTTCAGAGCTATGGCTACACCTTC. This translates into CASSSEGVQSYGYTF.

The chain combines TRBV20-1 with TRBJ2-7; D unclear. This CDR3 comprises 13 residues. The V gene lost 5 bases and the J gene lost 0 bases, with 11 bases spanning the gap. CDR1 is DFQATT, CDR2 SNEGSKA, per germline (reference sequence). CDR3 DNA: TGCAGTGCTCTTCACGGCTCCTCCTACGAGCAGTACTTC. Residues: CSALHGSSYEQYF.

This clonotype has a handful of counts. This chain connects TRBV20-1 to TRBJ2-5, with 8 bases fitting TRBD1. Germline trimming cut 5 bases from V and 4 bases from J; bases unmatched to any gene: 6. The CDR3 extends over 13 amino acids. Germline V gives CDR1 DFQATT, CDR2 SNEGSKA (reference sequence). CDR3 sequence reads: CSAPDRATETQYF. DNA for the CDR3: TGCAGTGCTCCGGACAGGGCGACAGAGACCCAGTACTTC.

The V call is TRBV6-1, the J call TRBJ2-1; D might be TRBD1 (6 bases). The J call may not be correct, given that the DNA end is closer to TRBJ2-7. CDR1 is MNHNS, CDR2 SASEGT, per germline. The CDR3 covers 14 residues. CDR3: CARLDRDMTYEQYF. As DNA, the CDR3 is TGTGCCAGGCTCGACCGGGACATGACCTACGAGCAGTACTTC.

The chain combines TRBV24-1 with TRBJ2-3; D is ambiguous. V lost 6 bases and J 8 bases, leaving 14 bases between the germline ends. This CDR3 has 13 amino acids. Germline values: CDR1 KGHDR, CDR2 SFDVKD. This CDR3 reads CATSSSTAPTQYF. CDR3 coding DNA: TGTGCCACCAGTTCTTCGACCGCTCCTACGCAGTATTTT.

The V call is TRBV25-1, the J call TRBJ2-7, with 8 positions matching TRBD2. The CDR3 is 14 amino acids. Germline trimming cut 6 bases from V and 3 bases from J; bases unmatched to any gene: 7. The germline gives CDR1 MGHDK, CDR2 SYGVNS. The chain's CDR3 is CASREAGGIYEQYF. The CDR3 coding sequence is TGTGCCAGCAGGGAGGCGGGGGGCATCTACGAGCAGTACTTC.

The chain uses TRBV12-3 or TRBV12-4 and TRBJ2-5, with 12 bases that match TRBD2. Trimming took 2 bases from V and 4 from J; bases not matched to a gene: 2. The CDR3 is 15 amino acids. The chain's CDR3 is CASSLQTSGRETQYF. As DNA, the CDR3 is TGTGCCAGCAGTTTACAGACTAGCGGGAGAGAGACCCAGTACTTC.

The CDR3 DNA follows: TGTGCCAGCAGTCCACGGCTAGAGTTCCCCTACGAGCAGTACTTC. Encoded protein: CASSPRLEFPYEQYF. This chain connects TRBV6-2 or TRBV6-3 to TRBJ2-7; D uncertain. Trimming took 5 bases from V and 2 from J, leaving 16 bases between them. Germline V gene sequence: CDR1 MNHEY, CDR2 SVGEGT. This CDR3 comprises 15 residues.

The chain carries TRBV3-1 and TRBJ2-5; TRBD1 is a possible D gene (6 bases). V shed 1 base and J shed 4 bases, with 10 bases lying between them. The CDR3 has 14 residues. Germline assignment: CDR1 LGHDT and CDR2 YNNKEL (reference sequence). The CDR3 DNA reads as TGTGCCAGCAGCCAAGGGGACATCGGAGAGACCCAGTACTTC. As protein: CASSQGDIGETQYF.

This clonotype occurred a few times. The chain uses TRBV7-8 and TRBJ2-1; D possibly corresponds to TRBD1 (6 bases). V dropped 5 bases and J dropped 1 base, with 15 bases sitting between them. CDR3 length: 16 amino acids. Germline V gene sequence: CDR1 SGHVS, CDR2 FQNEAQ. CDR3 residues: CASSPGARNSYNEQFF. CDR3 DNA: TGTGCCAGCAGCCCAGGGGCGAGAAATTCCTACAATGAGCAGTTCTTC.

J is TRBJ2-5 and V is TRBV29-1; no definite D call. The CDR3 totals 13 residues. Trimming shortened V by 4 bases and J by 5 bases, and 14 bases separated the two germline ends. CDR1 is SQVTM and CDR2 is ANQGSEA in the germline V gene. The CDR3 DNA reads TGCAGCGTTGGTGTACTCCCGCGGGAGACCCAGTACTTC. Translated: CSVGVLPRETQYF.